The next 5 T cell receptor beta chains were all read from a single sample in a study of shared clonotypes between healthy human individuals. Sequencing was performed with immunoSEQ multiplex PCR; in TCRdb, only in-frame clones are kept and a portion is missing. The sample includes approximately 500,000 clones, 60% to 80% seen only once; the top ten take approximately 12%. The specimen was PBMCs. Source of these receptors: a woman in her forties in good health. Some clones in this sample may be carry-over from other donors' samples.

The V and J genes are TRBV7-9 and TRBJ1-2; unclear D gene. Deletions cut 5 bases from V and 8 bases from J, with 15 bases between. The CDR3 extends over 13 amino acids. Germline CDR1 reads SEHNR; CDR2 reads FQNEAQ (reference sequence). CDR3 residues: CASSLDLESGYTF. CDR3 in DNA: TGTGCCAGCAGCCTGGACTTGGAGTCCGGCTACACCTTC. The entire variable domain, with the rest obtained from reference TRBV7-9 and TRBJ1-2, is as follows: DTGVSQNPRHKITKRGQNVTFRCDPISEHNRLYWYRQTLGQGPEFLTYFQNEAQLEKSRLLSDRFSAERPKGSFSTLEIQRTEQGDSAMYLCASSLDLESGYTFGSGTRLTVV.

Ten or more counts support this clone. V and J are TRBV9 and TRBJ2-1, with TRBD2 identical over 9 bases. CDR3 length: 15 amino acids. Trimming removed 4 bases from V and 5 bases from J; junction bases left unmatched: 7. Germline CDR1 and CDR2: SGDLS and YYNGEE. The CDR3, as DNA: TGTGCCAGCAGCACACTAGCGGGTCTTAACAATGAGCAGTTCTTC. Its translation is CASSTLAGLNNEQFF.

The chain is built from TRBV7-6 and TRBJ2-1; a possible D gene is TRBD2 (5 bases). The CDR3 has 18 amino acids. V gave up 6 bases and J gave up 8 bases, with 29 bases separating them. CDR1 SGHVS and CDR2 FNYEAQ come from the germline V gene. CDR3 nucleotide sequence: TGTGCCAGCAGTCGGTTGAGGGCGGGTTCGTGGTCTGGCGATGAGCAGTTCTTC. As protein: CASSRLRAGSWSGDEQFF.

The chain uses TRBV4-1 and TRBJ1-1; tentative D call: TRBD1 (5 bases). V was trimmed by 1 base and J by 1 base, leaving 10 bases between them. The CDR3 loop spans 15 amino acids. CDR1 is MGHRA and CDR2 is YSYEKL in the germline V gene. This CDR3 reads CASSQVGRGNTEAFF. CDR3 in DNA: TGCGCCAGCAGCCAAGTGGGGAGGGGGAACACTGAAGCTTTCTTT.

This clone was counted many times. The same CDR3 arises from other DNA sequences in this sample as well. The V call is TRBV4-2, the J call TRBJ2-7; D is unclear. CDR3 length: 15 residues. CDR1 LGHNA and CDR2 YNFKEQ come from the germline V gene. V was shortened by 4 bases and J by 0 bases, with 13 bases between the two germline ends. The CDR3 loop is CASSRSESSSYEQYF. The DNA of the CDR3 is TGTGCCAGCAGCCGAAGCGAGTCCTCCTCCTACGAGCAGTACTTC.